This is a list of T cell receptor beta chains from one sample in a study of monozygotic twins with cystic fibrosis. The data were produced by immunoSEQ multiplex PCR, yet TCRdb's version contains in-frame clones alone and is incomplete. Among about 36,000 clones listed, nearly 85% were seen once. The sequencing sample was made of blood. Receptor source: a girl aged 2 to 9 with cystic fibrosis. The conserved cysteine and the conserved F or W are not part of the CDR3 here.

V gene	J gene	CDR3 protein
TRBV7-2	TRBJ1-1	ASSLGPGRLNTEAF
TRBV5-1	TRBJ2-3	ASTVDGVRTDTQY
TRBV20-1	TRBJ2-2	SAKRTGELF
TRBV7-9	TRBJ1-1	ASSLDMNTEAF
TRBV5-8	TRBJ1-6	ASAGSSYNSPLH
TRBV13	TRBJ1-2	ASSPRDWMIPYGYT
TRBV19	TRBJ2-2	ASTGTGGRTGELF
TRBV30	TRBJ1-1	AWSASGSEAF
TRBV11-2	TRBJ2-5	ASSFRGESRETQY
TRBV7-2	TRBJ2-2	ASSPRGALGLAVTGELF
TRBV19	TRBJ1-2	ASRGQGYGYT
TRBV5-1	TRBJ1-2	ASSLWDGQFNYGYT
TRBV5-8	TRBJ1-6	ASSWKGVYNSPLH
TRBV7-2	TRBJ2-1	ASSLTRGGSYNEQF
TRBV5-4	TRBJ2-3	ASSLAGLAGPTDTQY
TRBV6-1	TRBJ1-1	ASSATFNTEAF
TRBV7-2	TRBJ2-7	ASSLSMRGGNEQY
TRBV18	TRBJ2-3	ASSRGILRDTDTQY
TRBV5-6	TRBJ2-2	ASSRTLTDTGELF
TRBV19	TRBJ2-7	ASSKGQKLSYEQY
TRBV9	TRBJ2-7	ASSPGGISYEQY
TRBV15	TRBJ2-1	ATSREAVNEQF
TRBV30	TRBJ1-5	AWSVRGGGQSNQPQH
TRBV4-2	TRBJ2-2	ASSPPGQPTGELF
TRBV7-2	TRBJ2-2	ASSPSITGELF
TRBV5-1	TRBJ1-6	ASSLDGNSPLH
TRBV13	TRBJ2-7	ASSYRYEQY
TRBV2	TRBJ2-4	ASRPPLDIQY
TRBV7-9	TRBJ2-5	ASSSLRGGAPATQY
TRBV5-1	TRBJ1-2	ASSSWGTGDNYGYT
TRBV14	TRBJ1-2	ASSHRTGGRHGYT
TRBV7-8	TRBJ2-2	ASSLVAGGDTGELF
TRBV6-1	TRBJ2-3	ASSANRDRDTQY
TRBV19	TRBJ1-1	ASSSWTGNMNTEAF
TRBV4-2	TRBJ2-7	ASSQDRGSKYYEQY
TRBV25-1	TRBJ1-5	ASSESGQPQH
TRBV30	TRBJ1-3	AWSVRGGSSGNTIY
TRBV6-6	TRBJ2-1	ASTQRGAYNEQF
TRBV7-3	TRBJ1-5	ASSLTPNQPQH
TRBV5-1	TRBJ2-7	AVQPGQDDEQY
TRBV20-1	TRBJ2-1	SASRGRVWF
TRBV20-1	TRBJ1-1	SARGQGTF
TRBV4-2	TRBJ1-1	ASSKSGPNTEAF
TRBV4-1	TRBJ2-7	ASSQDRVEQY
TRBV6-6	TRBJ1-1	ASSLRGGAEAF
TRBV7-2	TRBJ2-7	ASSSTDRFYEQY
TRBV19	TRBJ2-5	ASSIVPGQVQETQY
TRBV5-4	TRBJ2-7	ASSSRTPGSYEQY
TRBV5-6	TRBJ2-2	ASSYGDPGELF
TRBV30	TRBJ1-2	ASMARQHHYGYT
TRBV25-1	TRBJ2-4	ASSFHRAENIQY
TRBV2	TRBJ1-1	ASSGGRVGNTEAF
TRBV5-1	TRBJ1-1	ASSPVGGNTEAF
TRBV5-5	TRBJ2-7	ASSLSGNYEQY
TRBV6-4	TRBJ2-3	ASRVTAGGFADTQY
TRBV7-6	TRBJ2-7	ASSLTSGFGKQY
TRBV30	TRBJ1-6	AWSHSGRTYNSPLH
TRBV5-5	TRBJ2-7	ASNRVSYYEQY